A single sample gave rise to the 20 T cell receptor beta chains below, sequenced in a study of blood T cell repertoires in COVID-19. Produced via immunoSEQ multiplex PCR; TCRdb's table is partial and in-frame only. This sample carries about 53,000 clones, 86% of them seen once, and the ten largest clones take approximately 2.6%. Sequenced material: peripheral blood. The source is an elderly man with acute or convalescent COVID-19.

The chain links TRBV18 to TRBJ1-2; possible D gene TRBD1, 5 bases. Germline-derived CDR1 and CDR2 are KGHSH and LQKENI. This CDR3 spans 15 amino acids. V lost 0 bases to trimming and J lost 6 bases, with 14 bases between them. In DNA form, the CDR3 reads TGTGCCAGCTCACCACCGCCGGGGGAAGGAGATGGCTACACCTTC. Protein: CASSPPPGEGDGYTF. Using reference TRBV18 and TRBJ1-2 for the parts outside the CDR3, the full variable domain is NAGVMQNPRHLVRRRGQEARLRCSPMKGHSHVYWYRQLPEEGLKFMVYLQKENIIDESGMPKERFSAEFPKEGPSILRIQQVVRGDSAAYFCASSPPPGEGDGYTFGSGTRLTVV.

Turning to this clone: Germline and junction disagree at one end, which may indicate a read error. CDR3 sequence: CARSLRLAGGETDTQYF. The CDR3 DNA follows: TGTGCCCGCAGCTTGAGGCTAGCGGGGGGGGAGACAGATACGCAGTATTTT. V gene TRBV5-5 combines with J gene TRBJ2-3, with TRBD2 identical over 12 bases. This CDR3 contains 17 residues. The germline V gene has CDR1 SGHKS and CDR2 YYEKEE (reference sequence).

The rearrangement uses TRBV5-8 and TRBJ2-3; D uncertain. Between the trimmed V and J ends, which lost 4 bases and 2 bases, there was a span of 11 bases. CDR1 and CDR2 (germline): SGHTS, YDEGEE. The CDR3 covers 14 residues. This CDR3 is CASSVGLNTDTQYF. For the CDR3, the DNA is TGTGCCAGCAGCGTGGGCCTAAACACAGATACGCAGTATTTT.

The J gene is TRBJ2-3, the V gene TRBV6-5, with 7 bases fitting TRBD2. Germline V gene sequence: CDR1 MNHEY, CDR2 SVGAGI. There are 12 residues in the CDR3. J gave up 10 bases and V 2 bases, and 3 bases lay outside the gene matches. CDR3 sequence: CASSYGLGAQYF. CDR3 bases: TGTGCCAGCAGTTACGGACTAGGGGCGCAGTATTTT.

J is TRBJ2-4 and V is TRBV11-3, with 8 bases fitting TRBD1. This CDR3 comprises 16 residues. The V gene's germline CDR1 is SGHNT and CDR2 YENEEA. The CDR3 DNA is TGTGATCGAGGGACAGGCCCACCCCAAGCCAAAAACATTCAGTACTTC. Its protein product is CDRGTGPPQAKNIQYF.

The chain combines TRBV6-1 with TRBJ2-7; a weak D match, TRBD2 (6 bases). Per germline, CDR1 MNHNS and CDR2 SASEGT. V dropped 3 bases and J dropped 4 bases, with 22 bases sitting between them. CDR3 length: 17 amino acids. The CDR3 sequence: CASSEREGQGEAYEQYF. CDR3 sequence (DNA): TGTGCCAGCAGTGAGCGGGAAGGGCAAGGGGAGGCTTACGAGCAGTACTTC.

The genes are TRBV7-9 and TRBJ2-5; 7 bases line up with TRBD1. The CDR3 spans 15 residues. V lost 5 bases and J lost 2; bases outside the gene matches: 8. Germline V gives CDR1 SEHNR, CDR2 FQNEAQ (reference sequence). CDR3: CASSLPGTAQETQYF. The DNA for the CDR3 is TGTGCCAGCAGCCTACCGGGGACAGCGCAAGAGACCCAGTACTTC. The whole variable domain, filled in from reference TRBV7-9 and TRBJ2-5, reads DTGVSQNPRHKITKRGQNVTFRCDPISEHNRLYWYRQTLGQGPEFLTYFQNEAQLEKSRLLSDRFSAERPKGSFSTLEIQRTEQGDSAMYLCASSLPGTAQETQYFGPGTRLLVL.

V gene TRBV12-3 or TRBV12-4 combines with J gene TRBJ2-7; maybe TRBD2 (6 bases). The V end was cut by 6 bases, the J end by 3 bases, with 12 bases between. The CDR3 is made up of 13 amino acids. CDR3 sequence: CASSPGLLYEQYF. CDR3 nucleotides: TGTGCCAGCAGCCCGGGACTCCTCTACGAGCAGTACTTC.

Written as DNA, the CDR3 is TGCGCCAGCAGTCAGGAAAGCACAATGAGCGGGACACCGTATGGCTACACCTTC. It is translated as CASSQESTMSGTPYGYTF. The V call is TRBV5-1, the J call TRBJ1-2; tentative D call: TRBD1 (6 bases). The CDR3 loop spans 18 amino acids. In germline, CDR1 is SGHRS, CDR2 YFSETQ. Trimming took off 5 bases at V and 5 bases at J, with 28 bases between the two ends.

The chain employs TRBV9 and TRBJ2-1; TRBD2 might be the D (5 bases). This CDR3 spans 14 amino acids. Looked up from germline, CDR1 is SGDLS and CDR2 is YYNGEE. V was trimmed by 0 bases and J by 6 bases, leaving 10 bases between them. The CDR3 DNA reads TGTGCCAGCAGCGTAGCTCCAAGCGGCAATGAGCAGTTCTTC. This codes for CASSVAPSGNEQFF.

The chain combines TRBV7-8 with TRBJ2-7; 7 bases map to TRBD1. Losses at the gene ends were 1 base for V and 4 bases for J; bases not matched to a gene: 7. Per the germline V gene, CDR1 is SGHVS and CDR2 is FQNEAQ. The length of the CDR3 is 15 residues. The DNA for the CDR3 is TGTGCCAGCAGCTTAGAGGGGGCGCCCAATTACGAGCAGTACTTC. This codes for CASSLEGAPNYEQYF.

V gene TRBV30 combines with J gene TRBJ1-2; D is unresolved. This CDR3 spans 13 amino acids. Trimming took off 3 bases at V and 7 bases at J, with 15 bases between the two ends. Per germline, CDR1 GTSNPN and CDR2 SVGIG (reference sequence). CDR3 amino acids: CAWSFPSGGGYTF. CDR3 DNA: TGTGCCTGGAGCTTTCCTAGCGGCGGTGGCTACACCTTC.

J is TRBJ2-1 and V is TRBV10-1, with D possibly matching TRBD2 (6 bases). Germline CDR1 WNHNN, CDR2 SYGVQD (reference sequence). The V end was cut by 0 bases, the J end by 6 bases, with 9 bases between. The CDR3 has 14 amino acids. The CDR3 DNA sequence: TGCGCCAGCAGTGAGTCGGGAGCGGGCAATGAGCAGTTCTTC. It is translated as CASSESGAGNEQFF.

V gene TRBV2 combines with J gene TRBJ1-4; TRBD1 matches 7 bases. There are 11 residues in the CDR3. Germline V CDR1 and CDR2: SNHLY, FYNNEI. V gave up 3 bases and J gave up 13 bases; unmatched junction bases: 2. This CDR3 reads CASSERTGLFF. The CDR3 region has the DNA TGTGCCAGCAGTGAGAGGACAGGACTGTTTTTT.

The V gene is TRBV6-1, the J gene TRBJ2-1, with 12 bases that match TRBD1. Germline V gene lookup returns CDR1 MNHNS and CDR2 SASEGT. This CDR3 has 17 residues. Trimming took 4 bases from V and 9 from J; bases not matched to a gene: 13. The CDR3 nucleotides are TGTGCCAGCAGTGCTATACCGGGACAGGGGGCGACAGGTGAGCAGTTCTTC. It is translated as CASSAIPGQGATGEQFF.

V gene TRBV29-1 combines with J gene TRBJ1-2; no firm D call. Germline CDR1 reads SQVTM; CDR2 reads ANQGSEA. The V end was cut by 4 bases, the J end by 7 bases, with 10 bases between. This CDR3 spans 11 amino acids. Here the CDR3 DNA reads TGCAGCGTTGCGGTCGAGGGTGGCTACACCTTC. Residues: CSVAVEGGYTF.

This chain joins TRBV10-3 and TRBJ1-1; D perhaps matches TRBD1 (5 bases). The CDR3 covers 15 residues. Trimming stripped 2 bases from V and 2 bases from J, with 12 bases between. In germline, CDR1 is ENHRY, CDR2 SYGVKD. The CDR3 coding sequence is TGTGCCATCAGTGAGGCAGGGAAGCAAAACACTGAAGCTTTCTTT. Protein sequence: CAISEAGKQNTEAFF.

The V call is TRBV12-2, the J call TRBJ2-5; the table's TRBD2 call for D was not verified on the DNA. TRBV12-2 constitutes a pseudogene. This CDR3 spans 14 amino acids. CDR3 amino acids: CASFSGAVQETQYF. CDR3 in DNA: TGTGCAAGCTTTAGCGGGGCTGTACAAGAGACCCAGTACTTC.

The rearrangement links TRBV2 to TRBJ2-1, with 9 nucleotides matching TRBD1. Germline V gene sequence: CDR1 SNHLY, CDR2 FYNNEI. J was trimmed by 7 bases and V by 3 bases; bases with no gene match: 10. The CDR3 totals 16 residues. The CDR3 here is CASSDGTGTVSNEQFF. The CDR3 nucleotides read TGTGCCAGCAGTGACGGGACAGGGACCGTCTCGAATGAGCAGTTCTTC.

This chain joins TRBV3-1 (or the pseudogene TRBV3-2) and TRBJ2-1, with unresolved D. The CDR3 totals 14 residues. In germline, CDR1 is LGHDT, CDR2 YNNKEL (reference sequence). V lost 4 bases, J lost 11 bases, and 18 bases lay in between. The CDR3 region has the DNA TGTGCCAGCAGCCGCCGAGAGTCGGGTCACAAGCAGTTCTTC. It yields the protein CASSRRESGHKQFF.